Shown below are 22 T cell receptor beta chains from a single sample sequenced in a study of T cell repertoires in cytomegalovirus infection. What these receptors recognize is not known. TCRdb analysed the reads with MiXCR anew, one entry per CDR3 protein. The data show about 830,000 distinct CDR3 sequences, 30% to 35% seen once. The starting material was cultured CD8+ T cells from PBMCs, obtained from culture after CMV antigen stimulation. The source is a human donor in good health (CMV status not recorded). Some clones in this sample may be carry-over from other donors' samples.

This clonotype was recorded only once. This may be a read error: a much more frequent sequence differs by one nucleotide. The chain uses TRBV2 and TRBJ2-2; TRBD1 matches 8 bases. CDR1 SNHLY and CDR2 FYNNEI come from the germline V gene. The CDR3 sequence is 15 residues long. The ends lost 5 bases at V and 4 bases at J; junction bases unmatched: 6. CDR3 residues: CASSRTGFSTGELFF. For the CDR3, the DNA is TGTGCCAGCAGTCGGACAGGGTTTAGCACCGGGGAGCTGTTTTTT. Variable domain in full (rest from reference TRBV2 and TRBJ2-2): EPEVTQTPSHQVTQMGQEVILRCVPISNHLYFYWYRQILGQKVEFLVSFYNNEISEKSEIFDDQFSVERPDGSNFTLKIRSTKLEDSAMYFCASSRTGFSTGELFFGEGSRLTVL.

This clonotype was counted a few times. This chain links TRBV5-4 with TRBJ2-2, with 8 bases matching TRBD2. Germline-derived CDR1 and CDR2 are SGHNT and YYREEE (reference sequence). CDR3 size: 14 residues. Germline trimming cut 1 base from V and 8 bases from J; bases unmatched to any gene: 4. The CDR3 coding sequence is TGTGCCAGCAGCTTGATAGCGGGGCATGGGGAGCTGTTTTTT. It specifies CASSLIAGHGELFF.

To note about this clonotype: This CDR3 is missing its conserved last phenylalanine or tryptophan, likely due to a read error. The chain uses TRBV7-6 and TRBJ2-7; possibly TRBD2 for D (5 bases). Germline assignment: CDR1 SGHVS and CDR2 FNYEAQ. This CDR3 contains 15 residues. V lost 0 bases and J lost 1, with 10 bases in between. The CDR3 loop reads CASSLAREGSYEQYI. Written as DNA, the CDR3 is TGTGCCAGCAGCTTAGCGCGAGAGGGTTCCTACGAGCAGTACATC.

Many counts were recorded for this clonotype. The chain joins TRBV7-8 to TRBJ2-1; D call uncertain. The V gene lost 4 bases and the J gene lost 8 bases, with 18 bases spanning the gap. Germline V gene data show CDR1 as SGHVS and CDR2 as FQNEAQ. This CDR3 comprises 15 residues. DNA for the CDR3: TGTGCCAGCAGCTCTACCGGACGGATAAGGGATGAGCAGTTCTTC. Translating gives CASSSTGRIRDEQFF.

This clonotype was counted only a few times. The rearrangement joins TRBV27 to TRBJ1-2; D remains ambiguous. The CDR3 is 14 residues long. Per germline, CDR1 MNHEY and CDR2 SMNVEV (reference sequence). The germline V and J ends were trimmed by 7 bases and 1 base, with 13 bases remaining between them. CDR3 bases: TGTGCCAGCAAGGACCCGGAGCTTAACTATGGCTACACCTTC. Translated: CASKDPELNYGYTF.

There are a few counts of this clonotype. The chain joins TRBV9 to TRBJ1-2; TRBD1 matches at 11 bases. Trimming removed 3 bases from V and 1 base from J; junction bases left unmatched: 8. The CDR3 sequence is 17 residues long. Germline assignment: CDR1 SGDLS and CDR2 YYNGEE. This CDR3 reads CASSGGQGAKGNYGYTF. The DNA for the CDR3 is TGTGCCAGCAGCGGTGGACAGGGGGCTAAGGGTAACTATGGCTACACCTTC.

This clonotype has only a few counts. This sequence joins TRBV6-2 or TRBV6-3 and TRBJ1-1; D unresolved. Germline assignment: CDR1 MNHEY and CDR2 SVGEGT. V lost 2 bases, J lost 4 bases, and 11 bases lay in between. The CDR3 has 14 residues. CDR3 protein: CASSYLRTSTEAFF. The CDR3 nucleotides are TGTGCCAGCAGTTACCTGCGGACCTCCACTGAAGCTTTCTTT.

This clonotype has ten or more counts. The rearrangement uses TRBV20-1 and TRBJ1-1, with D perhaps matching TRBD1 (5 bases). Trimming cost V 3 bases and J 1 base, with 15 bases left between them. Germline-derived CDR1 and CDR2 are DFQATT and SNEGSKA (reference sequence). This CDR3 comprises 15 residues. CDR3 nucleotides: TGCAGTGCTAGTTTCAGGGCTCGGAGGAACACTGAAGCTTTCTTT. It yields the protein CSASFRARRNTEAFF.

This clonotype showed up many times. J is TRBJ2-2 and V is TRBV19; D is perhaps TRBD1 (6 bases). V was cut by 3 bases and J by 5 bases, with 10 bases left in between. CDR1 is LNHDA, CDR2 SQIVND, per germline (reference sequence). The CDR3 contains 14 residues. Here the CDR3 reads CASSITGYTGELFF. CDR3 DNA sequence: TGTGCCAGTAGTATTACAGGGTATACCGGGGAGCTGTTTTTT.

The CDR3 nucleotides read TGTGCCAGCAGCTCCTCTGGGGGCACAGGGAGCTCCTACAATGAGCAGTTCTTC. The encoded protein is CASSSSGGTGSSYNEQFF. The rearrangement joins TRBV7-9 to TRBJ2-1, with a possible D match to TRBD1 (6 bases). Germline CDR1 SEHNR, CDR2 FQNEAQ (reference sequence). V was cut by 4 bases and J by 0 bases, with 19 bases left in between. This CDR3 has 18 amino acids.

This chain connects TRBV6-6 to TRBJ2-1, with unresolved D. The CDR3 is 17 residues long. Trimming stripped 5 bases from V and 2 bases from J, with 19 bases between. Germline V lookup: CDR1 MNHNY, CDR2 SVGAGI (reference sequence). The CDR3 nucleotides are TGTGCCAGCAGTCACCCAGGTGATTGGCGGACCTACAATGAGCAGTTCTTC. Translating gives CASSHPGDWRTYNEQFF.

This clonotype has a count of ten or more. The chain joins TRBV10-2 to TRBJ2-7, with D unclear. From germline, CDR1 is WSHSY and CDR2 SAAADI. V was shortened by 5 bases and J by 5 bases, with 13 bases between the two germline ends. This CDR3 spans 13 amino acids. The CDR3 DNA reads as TGCGCCAGCAGTCGAGTTATGGGTGACGAGCAGTACTTC. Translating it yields CASSRVMGDEQYF.

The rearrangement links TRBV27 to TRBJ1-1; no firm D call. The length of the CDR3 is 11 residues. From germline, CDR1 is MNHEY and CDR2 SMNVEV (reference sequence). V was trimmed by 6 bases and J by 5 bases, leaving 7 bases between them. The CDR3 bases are TGTGCCAGCAGCACTTTTACTGAAGCTTTCTTT. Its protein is CASSTFTEAFF.

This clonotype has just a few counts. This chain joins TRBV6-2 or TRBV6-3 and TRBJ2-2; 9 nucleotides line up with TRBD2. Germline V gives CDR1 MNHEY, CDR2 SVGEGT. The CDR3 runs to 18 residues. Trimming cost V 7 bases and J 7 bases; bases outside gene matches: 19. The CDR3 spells CASTLPPSGDPYGGELFF. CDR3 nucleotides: TGTGCCAGCACCCTCCCCCCTAGCGGGGACCCCTACGGCGGGGAGCTGTTTTTT.

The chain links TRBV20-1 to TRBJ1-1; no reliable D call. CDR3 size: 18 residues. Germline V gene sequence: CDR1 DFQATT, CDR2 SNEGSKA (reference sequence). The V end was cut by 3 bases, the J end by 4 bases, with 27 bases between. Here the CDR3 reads CSASSRRAGIRELTEAFF. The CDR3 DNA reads TGCAGTGCTAGCTCAAGGCGAGCGGGAATTCGGGAACTCACTGAAGCTTTCTTT.

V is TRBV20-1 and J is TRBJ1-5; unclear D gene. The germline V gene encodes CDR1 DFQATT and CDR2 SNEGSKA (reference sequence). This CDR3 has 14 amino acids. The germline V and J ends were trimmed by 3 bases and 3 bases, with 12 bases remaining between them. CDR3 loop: CSASRRQFNQPQHF. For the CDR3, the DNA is TGCAGTGCTAGCCGTAGGCAGTTCAATCAGCCCCAGCATTTT.

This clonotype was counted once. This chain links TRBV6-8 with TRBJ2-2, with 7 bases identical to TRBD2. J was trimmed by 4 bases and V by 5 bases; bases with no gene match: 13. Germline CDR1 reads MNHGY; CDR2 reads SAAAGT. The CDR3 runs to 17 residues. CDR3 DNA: TGTGCCAGCAGTCCCCTAGCGGAGGGGCATCTCACCGGGGAGCTGTTTTTT. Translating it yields CASSPLAEGHLTGELFF.

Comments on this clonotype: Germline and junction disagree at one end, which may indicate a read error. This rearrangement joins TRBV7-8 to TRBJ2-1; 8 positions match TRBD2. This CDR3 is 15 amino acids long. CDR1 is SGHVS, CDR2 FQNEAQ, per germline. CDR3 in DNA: TGTGTCAGCAGCTTCAGTAGCGGGGTCTACAATGAGCAGTTCTTC. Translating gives CVSSFSSGVYNEQFF. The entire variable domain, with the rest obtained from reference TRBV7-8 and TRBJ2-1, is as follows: GAGVSQSPRYKVAKRGQDVALRCDPISGHVSLFWYQQALGQGPEFLTYFQNEAQLDKSGLPSDRFFAERPEGSVSTLKIQRTQQEDSAVYLCVSSFSSGVYNEQFFGPGTRLTVL.

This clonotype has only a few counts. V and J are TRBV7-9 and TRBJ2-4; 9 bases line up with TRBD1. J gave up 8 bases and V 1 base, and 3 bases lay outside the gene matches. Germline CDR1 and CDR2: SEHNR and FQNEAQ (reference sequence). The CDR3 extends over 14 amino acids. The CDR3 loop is CASSLGGQGDIQYF. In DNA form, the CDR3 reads TGTGCCAGCAGCTTAGGGGGACAGGGTGACATTCAGTACTTC.

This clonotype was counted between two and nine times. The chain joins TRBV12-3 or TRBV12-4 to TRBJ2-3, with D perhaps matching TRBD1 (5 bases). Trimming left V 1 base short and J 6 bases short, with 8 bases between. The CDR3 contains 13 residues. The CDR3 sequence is CASSLDNRDTQYF. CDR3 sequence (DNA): TGTGCCAGCAGTTTAGATAACAGGGATACGCAGTATTTT.

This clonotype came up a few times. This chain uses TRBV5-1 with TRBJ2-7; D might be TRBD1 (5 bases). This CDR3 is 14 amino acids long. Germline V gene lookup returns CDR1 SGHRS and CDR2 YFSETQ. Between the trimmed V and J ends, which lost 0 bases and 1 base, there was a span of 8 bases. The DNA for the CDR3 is TGCGCCAGCAGCTTGGCGTCAGGGTCCTACGAGCAGTACGTC. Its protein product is CASSLASGSYEQYV.

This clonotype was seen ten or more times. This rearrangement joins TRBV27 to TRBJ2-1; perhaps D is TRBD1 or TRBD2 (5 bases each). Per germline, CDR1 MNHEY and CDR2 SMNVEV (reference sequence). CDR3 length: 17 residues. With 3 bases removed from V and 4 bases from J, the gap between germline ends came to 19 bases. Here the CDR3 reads CASSFGPPGTVYNEQFF. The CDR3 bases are TGTGCCAGCAGTTTCGGCCCCCCGGGGACGGTGTACAATGAGCAGTTCTTC.